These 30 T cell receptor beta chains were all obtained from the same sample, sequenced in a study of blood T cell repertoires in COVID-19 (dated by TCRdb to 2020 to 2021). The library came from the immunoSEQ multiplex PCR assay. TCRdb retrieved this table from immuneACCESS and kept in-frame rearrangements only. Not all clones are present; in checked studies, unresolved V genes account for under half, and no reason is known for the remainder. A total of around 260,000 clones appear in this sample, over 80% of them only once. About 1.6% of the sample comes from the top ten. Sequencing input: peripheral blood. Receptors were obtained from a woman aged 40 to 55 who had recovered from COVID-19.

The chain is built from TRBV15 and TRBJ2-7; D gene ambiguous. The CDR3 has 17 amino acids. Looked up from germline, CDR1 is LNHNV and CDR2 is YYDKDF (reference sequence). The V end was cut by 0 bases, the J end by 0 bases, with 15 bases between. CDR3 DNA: TGTGCCACCAGCAGAGAATGGCGCAAGAGGAGCTCCTACGAGCAGTACTTC. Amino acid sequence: CATSREWRKRSSYEQYF.

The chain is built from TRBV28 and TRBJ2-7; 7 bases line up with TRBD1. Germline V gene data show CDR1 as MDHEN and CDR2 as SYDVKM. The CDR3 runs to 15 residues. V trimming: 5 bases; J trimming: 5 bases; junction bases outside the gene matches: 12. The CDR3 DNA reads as TGTGCCAGCAGTCAACTGGACAGGTTAATCGACGAGCAGTACTTC. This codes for CASSQLDRLIDEQYF. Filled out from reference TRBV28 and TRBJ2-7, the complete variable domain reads DVKVTQSSRYLVKRTGEKVFLECVQDMDHENMFWYRQDPGLGLRLIYFSYDVKMKEKGDIPEGYSVSREKKERFSLILESASTNQTSMYLCASSQLDRLIDEQYFGPGTRLTVT.

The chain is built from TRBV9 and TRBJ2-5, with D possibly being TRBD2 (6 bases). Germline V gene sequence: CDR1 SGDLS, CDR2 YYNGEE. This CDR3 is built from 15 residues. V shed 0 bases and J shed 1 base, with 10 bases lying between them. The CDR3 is CASSVGEASQETQYF. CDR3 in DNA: TGTGCCAGCAGCGTAGGGGAGGCAAGCCAAGAGACCCAGTACTTC.

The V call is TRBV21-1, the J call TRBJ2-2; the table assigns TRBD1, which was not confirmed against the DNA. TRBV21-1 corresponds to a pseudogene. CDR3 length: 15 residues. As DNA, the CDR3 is TGTGCCAGCAGCTCATTAGGGTTGACAGCCGGGGAGCTGTTTTTT. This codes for CASSSLGLTAGELFF.

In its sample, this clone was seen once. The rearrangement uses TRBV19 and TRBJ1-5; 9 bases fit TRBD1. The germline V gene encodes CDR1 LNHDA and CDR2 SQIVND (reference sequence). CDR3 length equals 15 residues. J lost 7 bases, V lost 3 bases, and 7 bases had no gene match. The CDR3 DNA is TGTGCCAGTAGTATGGGACAGGGAAGAGGGCAGCCCCAGCATTTT. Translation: CASSMGQGRGQPQHF.

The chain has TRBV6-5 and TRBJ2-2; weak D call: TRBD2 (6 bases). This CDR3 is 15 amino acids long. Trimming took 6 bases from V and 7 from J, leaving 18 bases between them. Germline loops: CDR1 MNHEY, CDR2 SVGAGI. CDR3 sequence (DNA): TGTGCCAGCAGCCCCGACGCGGGGTTAGACGGGGAGCTGTTTTTT. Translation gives CASSPDAGLDGELFF.

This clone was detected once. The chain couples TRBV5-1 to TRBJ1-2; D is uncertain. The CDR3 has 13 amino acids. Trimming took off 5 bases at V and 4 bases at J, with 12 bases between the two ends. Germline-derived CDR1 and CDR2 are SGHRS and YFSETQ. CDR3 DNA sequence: TGCGCCAGCAGAGGGAGTCAACTCTATGGCTACACCTTC. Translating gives CASRGSQLYGYTF.

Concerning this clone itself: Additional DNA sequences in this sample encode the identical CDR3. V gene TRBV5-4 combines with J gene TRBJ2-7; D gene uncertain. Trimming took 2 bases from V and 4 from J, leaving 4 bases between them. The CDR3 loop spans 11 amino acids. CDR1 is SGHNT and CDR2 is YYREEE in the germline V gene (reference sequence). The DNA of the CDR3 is TGTGCCAGCAGCTTCGGTTACGAGCAGTACTTC. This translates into CASSFGYEQYF. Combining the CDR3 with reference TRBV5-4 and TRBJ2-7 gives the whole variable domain ETGVTQSPTHLIKTRGQQVTLRCSSQSGHNTVSWYQQALGQGPQFIFQYYREEENGRGNFPPRFSGLQFPNYSSELNVNALELDDSALYLCASSFGYEQYFGPGTRLTVT.

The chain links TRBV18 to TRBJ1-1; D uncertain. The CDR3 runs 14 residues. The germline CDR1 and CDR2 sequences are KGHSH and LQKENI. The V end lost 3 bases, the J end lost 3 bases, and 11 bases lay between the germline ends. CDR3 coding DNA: TGTGCCAGCTCACCTGGTTGGGCAGACACTGAAGCTTTCTTT. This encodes CASSPGWADTEAFF.

Here the CDR3 reads CASSASGDYGYTF. The CDR3 nucleotides read TGTGCCAGCAGTGCCAGCGGGGACTATGGCTACACCTTC. This rearrangement joins TRBV12-3 or TRBV12-4 to TRBJ1-2, with D unclear. The V end lost 5 bases, the J end lost 3 bases, and 10 bases lay between the germline ends. The CDR3 contains 13 residues.

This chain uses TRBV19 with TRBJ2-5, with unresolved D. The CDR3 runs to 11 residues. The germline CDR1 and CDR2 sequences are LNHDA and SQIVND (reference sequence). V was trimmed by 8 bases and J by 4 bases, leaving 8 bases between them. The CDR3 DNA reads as TGTGCCAGTTCGGCAGGAGAGACCCAGTACTTC. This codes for CASSAGETQYF.

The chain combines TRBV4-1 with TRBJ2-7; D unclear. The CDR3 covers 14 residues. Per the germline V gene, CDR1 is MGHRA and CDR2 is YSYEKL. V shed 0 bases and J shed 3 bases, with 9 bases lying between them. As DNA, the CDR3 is TGCGCCAGCAGCCAAGATGAGTACCTCTACGAGCAGTACTTC. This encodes CASSQDEYLYEQYF.

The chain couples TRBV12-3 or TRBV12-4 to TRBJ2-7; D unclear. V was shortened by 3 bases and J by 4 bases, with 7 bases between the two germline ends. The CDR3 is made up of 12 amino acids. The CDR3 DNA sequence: TGTGCCAGCAGTTTTTTCTTTTACGAGCAGTACTTC. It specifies CASSFFFYEQYF.

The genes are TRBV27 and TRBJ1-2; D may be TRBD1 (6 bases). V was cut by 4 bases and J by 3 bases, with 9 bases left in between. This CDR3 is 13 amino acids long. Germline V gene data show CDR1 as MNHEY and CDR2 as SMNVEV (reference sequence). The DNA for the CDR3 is TGTGCCAGCAGTTCACAGGGACACTATGGCTACACCTTC. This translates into CASSSQGHYGYTF.

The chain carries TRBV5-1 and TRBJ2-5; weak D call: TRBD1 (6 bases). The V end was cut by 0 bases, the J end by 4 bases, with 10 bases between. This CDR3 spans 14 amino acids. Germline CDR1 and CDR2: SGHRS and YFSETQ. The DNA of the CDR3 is TGCGCCAGCAGCTTGGATGGGGGCGCAGAGACCCAGTACTTC. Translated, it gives CASSLDGGAETQYF.

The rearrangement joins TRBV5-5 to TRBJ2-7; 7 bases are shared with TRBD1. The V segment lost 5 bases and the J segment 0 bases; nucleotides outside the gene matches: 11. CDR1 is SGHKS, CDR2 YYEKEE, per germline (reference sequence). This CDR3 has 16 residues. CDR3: CASSPTTGTASYEQYF. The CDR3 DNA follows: TGTGCCAGCAGTCCCACAACCGGGACAGCCTCCTACGAGCAGTACTTC.

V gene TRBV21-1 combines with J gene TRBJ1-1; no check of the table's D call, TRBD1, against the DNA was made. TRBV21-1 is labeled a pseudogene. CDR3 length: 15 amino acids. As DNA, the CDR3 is TGTGCCAGCAGCAAAAGTGAGCAGGGGAACACTGAAGCTTTCTTT. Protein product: CASSKSEQGNTEAFF.

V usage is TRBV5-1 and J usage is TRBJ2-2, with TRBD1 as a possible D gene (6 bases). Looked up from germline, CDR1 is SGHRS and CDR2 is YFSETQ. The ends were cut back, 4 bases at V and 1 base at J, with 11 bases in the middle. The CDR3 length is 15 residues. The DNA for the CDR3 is TGCGCCAGCAGCGCCCGGACAGTGAACACCGGGGAGCTGTTTTTT. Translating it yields CASSARTVNTGELFF.

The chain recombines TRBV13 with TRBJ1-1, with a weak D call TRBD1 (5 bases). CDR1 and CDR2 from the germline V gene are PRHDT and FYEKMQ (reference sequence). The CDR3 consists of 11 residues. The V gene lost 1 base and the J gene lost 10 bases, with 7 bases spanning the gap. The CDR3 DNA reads TGTGCCAGCAGCTTAGAAGGGGCAGCTTTCTTT. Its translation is CASSLEGAAFF. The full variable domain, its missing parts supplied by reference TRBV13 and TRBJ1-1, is AAGVIQSPRHLIKEKRETATLKCYPIPRHDTVYWYQQGPGQDPQFLISFYEKMQSDKGSIPDRFSAQQFSDYHSELNMSSLELGDSALYFCASSLEGAAFFGQGTRLTVV.

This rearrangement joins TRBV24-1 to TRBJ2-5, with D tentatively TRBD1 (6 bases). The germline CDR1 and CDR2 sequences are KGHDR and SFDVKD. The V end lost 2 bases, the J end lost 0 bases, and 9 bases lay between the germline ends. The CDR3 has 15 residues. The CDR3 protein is CATSDSGVYQETQYF. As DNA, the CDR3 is TGTGCCACCAGTGATTCAGGGGTATACCAAGAGACCCAGTACTTC.

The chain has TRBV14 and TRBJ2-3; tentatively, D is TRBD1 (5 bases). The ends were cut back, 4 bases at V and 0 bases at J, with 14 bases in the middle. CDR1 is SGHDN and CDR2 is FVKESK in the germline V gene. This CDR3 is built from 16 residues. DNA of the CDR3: TGTGCCAGCAGCCTATTTAGGACACCTAGCACAGATACGCAGTATTTT. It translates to CASSLFRTPSTDTQYF.

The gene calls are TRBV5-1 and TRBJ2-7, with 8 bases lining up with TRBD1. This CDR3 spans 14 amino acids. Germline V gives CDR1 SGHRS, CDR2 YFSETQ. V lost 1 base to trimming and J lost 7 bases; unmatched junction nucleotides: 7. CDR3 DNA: TGCGCCAGCAGCTTGTCGGGACAGGCGTCTGAGCAGTACTTC. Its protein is CASSLSGQASEQYF.

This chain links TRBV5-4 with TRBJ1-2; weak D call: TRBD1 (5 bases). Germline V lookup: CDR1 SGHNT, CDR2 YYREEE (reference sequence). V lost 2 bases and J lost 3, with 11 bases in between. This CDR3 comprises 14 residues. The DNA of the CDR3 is TGTGCCAGCAGCTTTGACAGCCCCCACTATGGCTACACCTTC. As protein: CASSFDSPHYGYTF. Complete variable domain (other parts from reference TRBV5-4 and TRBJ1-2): ETGVTQSPTHLIKTRGQQVTLRCSSQSGHNTVSWYQQALGQGPQFIFQYYREEENGRGNFPPRFSGLQFPNYSSELNVNALELDDSALYLCASSFDSPHYGYTFGSGTRLTVV.

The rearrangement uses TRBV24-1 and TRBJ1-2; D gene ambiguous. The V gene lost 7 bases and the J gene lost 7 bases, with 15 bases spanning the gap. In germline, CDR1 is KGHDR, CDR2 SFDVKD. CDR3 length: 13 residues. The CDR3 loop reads CATSSSHEAGYTF. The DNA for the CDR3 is TGTGCCACCAGCTCCTCCCACGAGGCTGGCTACACCTTC.

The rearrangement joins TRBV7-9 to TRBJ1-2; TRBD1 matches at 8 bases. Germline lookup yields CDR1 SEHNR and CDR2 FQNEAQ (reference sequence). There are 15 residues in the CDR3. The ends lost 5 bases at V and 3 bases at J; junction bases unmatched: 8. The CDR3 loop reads CASSPWTGRDYGYTF. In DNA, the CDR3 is TGTGCCAGCAGCCCCTGGACAGGGCGGGACTATGGCTACACCTTC.

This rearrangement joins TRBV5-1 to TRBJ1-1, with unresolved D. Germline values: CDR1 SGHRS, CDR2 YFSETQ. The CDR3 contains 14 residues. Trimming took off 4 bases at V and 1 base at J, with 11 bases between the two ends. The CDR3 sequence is CASSLQTPNTEAFF. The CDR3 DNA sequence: TGCGCCAGCAGCCTACAGACACCGAACACTGAAGCTTTCTTT.

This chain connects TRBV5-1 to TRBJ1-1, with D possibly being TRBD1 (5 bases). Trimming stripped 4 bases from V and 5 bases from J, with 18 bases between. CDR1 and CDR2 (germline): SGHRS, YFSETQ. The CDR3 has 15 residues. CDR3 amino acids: CASSIWGDGPTEAFF. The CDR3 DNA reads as TGCGCCAGCAGCATTTGGGGGGATGGCCCAACTGAAGCTTTCTTT.

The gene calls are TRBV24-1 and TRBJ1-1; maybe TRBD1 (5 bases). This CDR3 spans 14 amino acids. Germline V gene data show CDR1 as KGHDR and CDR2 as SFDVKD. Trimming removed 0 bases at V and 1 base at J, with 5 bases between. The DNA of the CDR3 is TGTGCCACCAGTGATTTGGGACAGAACACTGAAGCTTTCTTT. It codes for CATSDLGQNTEAFF.

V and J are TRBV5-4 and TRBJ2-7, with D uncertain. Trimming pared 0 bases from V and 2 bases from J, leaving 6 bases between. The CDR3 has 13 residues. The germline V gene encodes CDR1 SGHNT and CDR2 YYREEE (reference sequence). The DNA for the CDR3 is TGTGCCAGCAGCTTGGACCAGGCCTACGAGCAGTACTTC. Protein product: CASSLDQAYEQYF. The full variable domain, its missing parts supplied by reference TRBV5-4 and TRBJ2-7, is ETGVTQSPTHLIKTRGQQVTLRCSSQSGHNTVSWYQQALGQGPQFIFQYYREEENGRGNFPPRFSGLQFPNYSSELNVNALELDDSALYLCASSLDQAYEQYFGPGTRLTVT.

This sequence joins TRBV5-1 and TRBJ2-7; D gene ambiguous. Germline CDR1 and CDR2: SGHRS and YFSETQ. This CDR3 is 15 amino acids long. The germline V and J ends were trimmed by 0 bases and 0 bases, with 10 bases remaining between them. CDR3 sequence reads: CASSLGLPSSYEQYF. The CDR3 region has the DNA TGCGCCAGCAGCTTGGGACTTCCGAGCTCCTACGAGCAGTACTTC.